These T cell receptor beta chains were read from a single sample in a study of CD8 T cells in ankylosing spondylitis. TCRdb itself ran the 5' RACE reads through MiXCR, one entry per CDR3 protein. This sample has roughly 100,000 distinct CDR3 sequences, with nearly 25% found just once. Sequencing was carried out using synovial fluid, either unsorted or a sorted T cell fraction (not recorded which). Every receptor here comes from a male donor with ankylosing spondylitis. Each CDR3 is given with its conserved first and last residue. A D gene is named only where the DNA matches it firmly. A clone size is listed for some rows: how often the clone was seen (once, few, many), or a class if it is expanded.

v_gene	d_gene	len	abundance	j_gene	CDR3aa	CDR3nt
TRBV29-1	NA	14	few	TRBJ1-6	CSEPQGWGNSPLHF	TGCAGCGAGCCCCAAGGCTGGGGTAATTCACCCCTCCACTTT
TRBV12-3/TRBV12-4	NA	12	few	TRBJ1-4	CASSLKDEKLFF	TGTGCCAGCAGTTTGAAGGATGAAAAACTGTTTTTT
TRBV20-1	TRBD1	17	few	TRBJ2-6	CSAGSRQGARGANVLTF	TGCAGTGCTGGGTCGAGACAGGGGGCGCGGGGGGCCAACGTCCTGACTTTC
TRBV7-6	TRBD1	14	few	TRBJ2-7	CASSFGDRAYEQYF	TGTGCCAGCAGCTTCGGGGACAGAGCCTACGAGCAGTACTTC
TRBV29-1	TRBD1	14	few	TRBJ1-2	CSVPRESTGSGYTF	TGCAGCGTCCCCAGAGAATCGACAGGGTCGGGCTACACCTTC
TRBV29-1	NA	12	few	TRBJ1-2	CITHWGMDGYTF	TGCATCACCCACTGGGGGATGGATGGCTACACCTTC
TRBV29-1	TRBD2	14	few	TRBJ2-3	CSVRSGRVADTQYF	TGCAGCGTCAGAAGCGGGAGGGTGGCAGATACGCAGTATTTT
TRBV21-1	NA	16	few	TRBJ2-1	CASSKVMKGLDNEQFF	TGTGCCAGCAGCAAAGTAATGAAGGGGTTAGACAATGAGCAGTTCTTC
TRBV3-1	NA	13	few	TRBJ1-1	CASSQRKDTEAFF	TGTGCCAGCAGCCAACGGAAAGACACTGAAGCTTTCTTT
TRBV5-1	TRBD2	16	few	TRBJ2-1	CASSYSGTSGTNEQFF	TGCGCCAGCAGCTACAGCGGGACTAGCGGGACCAATGAGCAGTTCTTC
TRBV10-3	NA	11	few	TRBJ2-7	CAISRGDEQYF	TGTGCCATCAGCAGGGGCGACGAGCAGTACTTC
TRBV6-2/TRBV6-3	TRBD1	15	NA	TRBJ2-2	CASSVWAGGLGELFF	TGTGCCAGCAGTGTATGGGCAGGGGGCCTCGGGGAGCTGTTTTTT
TRBV27	NA	13	NA	TRBJ2-5	CASSARNQETQYF	TGTGCCAGCAGCGCGAGAAACCAAGAGACCCAGTACTTC
TRBV7-2	NA	15	many	TRBJ1-3	CASSPGGPSGNTIYF	TGTGCCAGCTCTCCCGGGGGGCCATCTGGAAACACCATATATTTT
TRBV11-3	NA	15	NA	TRBJ2-2	CASSLGAVNTGELFF	TGTGCCAGCAGCTTAGGAGCGGTGAACACCGGGGAGCTGTTTTTT
TRBV12-3/TRBV12-4	TRBD1	15	NA	TRBJ2-7	CASKPRTGDSYEQYF	TGTGCCAGCAAGCCTAGGACAGGCGACTCCTACGAGCAGTACTTC
TRBV18	NA	14	NA	TRBJ2-7	CASSPVQALREQYF	TGTGCCAGCTCACCAGTACAGGCCCTTCGGGAGCAGTACTTC
TRBV18	NA	14	few	TRBJ1-2	CASSPPGTLYGYTF	TGTGCCAGCTCACCACCGGGCACTCTCTATGGCTACACCTTC
TRBV7-2	NA	16	many	TRBJ2-5	CASSLKSGSVQETQYF	TGTGCCAGCAGCCTGAAGTCTGGATCAGTTCAAGAGACCCAGTACTTC
TRBV20-1	TRBD1	15	NA	TRBJ2-1	CSALPGQGPHNEQFF	TGCAGTGCTTTACCGGGACAGGGCCCCCACAATGAGCAGTTCTTC
TRBV28	NA	18	NA	TRBJ1-5	CASSFRGTARGTNQPQHF	TGTGCCAGCAGTTTTCGAGGGACCGCACGGGGCACCAATCAGCCCCAGCATTTT
TRBV5-6	NA	15	once	TRBJ2-3	CASRSGTYSTDTQYF	TGTGCCAGCAGGTCCGGGACCTACAGCACAGATACGCAGTATTTT
TRBV11-2	TRBD1	15	many	TRBJ1-1	CASSPGGVEYPEAFF	TGTGCCAGCAGCCCAGGGGGCGTAGAGTATCCTGAAGCTTTCTTT
TRBV6-6	NA	11	NA	TRBJ1-2	CASSYYYGYTF	TGTGCCAGCAGTTACTACTATGGCTACACCTTC
TRBV7-9	TRBD2	15	NA	TRBJ2-1	CASSRPGLADNEQFF	TGTGCCAGCAGTCGTCCGGGACTAGCGGACAATGAGCAGTTCTTC
TRBV20-1	TRBD2	13	NA	TRBJ2-5	CSGSAGGQETQYF	TGCAGTGGCTCCGCGGGGGGCCAAGAGACCCAGTACTTC
TRBV6-1	NA	13	many	TRBJ1-1	CASSVRGTIEAFF	TGTGCCAGCAGTGTTAGGGGGACCATTGAAGCTTTCTTT
TRBV7-8	NA	15	many	TRBJ1-1	CASSPPGHRNTEAFF	TGTGCCAGCAGCCCCCCGGGACACCGGAACACTGAAGCTTTCTTT
TRBV9	NA	13	NA	TRBJ2-3	CASGITSTDTQYF	TGTGCCAGCGGTATAACTAGCACAGATACGCAGTATTTT
TRBV19	NA	15	NA	TRBJ1-2	CASSRGQEANYGYTF	TGTGCCAGTAGTCGGGGCCAGGAGGCTAACTATGGCTACACCTTC
TRBV11-2	NA	13	NA	TRBJ2-1	CASRFLSYNEQFF	TGTGCCAGCAGGTTTCTCTCCTACAATGAGCAGTTCTTC
TRBV5-6	NA	16	few	TRBJ2-6	CASSQYRSSGANVLTF	TGTGCCAGCAGTCAGTATAGAAGCTCTGGGGCCAACGTCCTGACTTTC
TRBV7-9	NA	15	NA	TRBJ2-3	CASSSVRSSTDTQYF	TGTGCCAGCAGCTCCGTCAGGTCTAGCACAGATACGCAGTATTTT
TRBV12-3/TRBV12-4	NA	14	many	TRBJ1-6	CASSSQMYNSPLHF	TGTGCCAGCAGTTCCCAGATGTATAATTCACCCCTCCACTTT
TRBV9	NA	15	few	TRBJ1-5	CASSATPYSNQPQHF	TGTGCCAGCAGCGCAACACCTTATAGCAATCAGCCCCAGCATTTT
TRBV10-2	NA	13	many	TRBJ1-5	CASSEGLGRPQHF	TGCGCCAGCAGTGAGGGATTGGGACGGCCCCAGCATTTT
TRBV11-2	TRBD2	19	NA	TRBJ2-3	CASSRIAGVGPSFTDTQYF	TGTGCCAGCAGTCGTATAGCGGGAGTGGGTCCCAGTTTCACAGATACGCAGTATTTT
TRBV4-1	TRBD2	15	few	TRBJ2-1	CASSQDSGSYNEQFF	TGCGCCAGCAGCCAAGATAGCGGGTCCTACAATGAGCAGTTCTTC
TRBV20-1	NA	13	NA	TRBJ2-2	CSANRENTGELFF	TGCAGTGCTAACAGAGAGAACACCGGGGAGCTGTTTTTT
TRBV15	TRBD2	13	NA	TRBJ2-1	CATSRPSGREQFF	TGTGCCACCAGCAGGCCTAGCGGGCGTGAGCAGTTCTTC
TRBV7-9	NA	14	few	TRBJ2-1	CASSQGQSYNEQFF	TGTGCCAGCAGCCAGGGACAATCCTACAATGAGCAGTTCTTC
TRBV7-2	NA	15	many	TRBJ1-1	CASSAERVSGTEAFF	TGTGCCAGCAGCGCCGAACGGGTGTCGGGCACTGAAGCTTTCTTT
TRBV14	TRBD2	17	NA	TRBJ2-3	CASSPTPTSGRTDTQYF	TGTGCCAGCAGCCCAACCCCGACTAGCGGGAGGACAGATACGCAGTATTTT
TRBV10-3	TRBD2	13	few	TRBJ2-7	CAVGGAGVNEQYF	TGTGCCGTCGGGGGAGCGGGAGTTAACGAGCAGTACTTC
TRBV10-1	NA	17	many	TRBJ2-6	CASSESFGSVGANVLTF	TGCGCCAGCAGTGAGTCGTTTGGATCCGTTGGGGCCAACGTCCTGACTTTC
TRBV6-2/TRBV6-3	TRBD2	19	few	TRBJ2-1	CASSRSGGRTSGLGNEQFF	TGTGCCAGCAGTAGATCAGGGGGAAGGACTAGCGGTTTGGGTAATGAGCAGTTCTTC
TRBV11-2	TRBD2	18	NA	TRBJ2-2	CASSLLAGGAINTGELFF	TGTGCCAGCAGCTTACTAGCGGGAGGTGCAATTAACACCGGGGAGCTGTTTTTT
TRBV7-8	TRBD1	16	NA	TRBJ2-5	CASSPSLQGPRETQYF	TGTGCCAGCAGCCCATCACTACAGGGGCCAAGGGAGACCCAGTACTTC
TRBV20-1	NA	15	NA	TRBJ1-6	CSAKDVGFYNSPLHF	TGCAGTGCTAAGGACGTAGGATTTTATAATTCACCCCTCCACTTT
TRBV12-3/TRBV12-4	NA	15	NA	TRBJ2-6	CASSPEVLGANVLTF	TGTGCCAGCAGTCCCGAGGTCCTCGGGGCCAACGTCCTGACTTTC